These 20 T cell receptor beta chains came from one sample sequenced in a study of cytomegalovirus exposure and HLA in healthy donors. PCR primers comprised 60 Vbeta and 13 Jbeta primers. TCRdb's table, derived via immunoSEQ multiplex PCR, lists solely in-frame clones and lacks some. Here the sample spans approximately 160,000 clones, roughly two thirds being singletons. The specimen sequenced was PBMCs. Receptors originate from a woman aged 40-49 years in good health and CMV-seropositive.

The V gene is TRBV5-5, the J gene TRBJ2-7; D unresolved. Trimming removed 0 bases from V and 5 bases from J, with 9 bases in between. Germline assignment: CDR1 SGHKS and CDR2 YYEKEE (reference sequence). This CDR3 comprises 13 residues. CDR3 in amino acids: CASSLEQFHEQYF. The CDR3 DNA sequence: TGTGCCAGCAGCTTGGAACAGTTCCACGAGCAGTACTTC.

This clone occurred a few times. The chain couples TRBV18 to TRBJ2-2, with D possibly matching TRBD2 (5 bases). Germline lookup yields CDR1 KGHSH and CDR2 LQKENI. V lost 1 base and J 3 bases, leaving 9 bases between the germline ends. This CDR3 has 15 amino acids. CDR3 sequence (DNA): TGTGCCAGCTCACCACGGGAGCAGGACACCGGGGAGCTGTTTTTT. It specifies CASSPREQDTGELFF.

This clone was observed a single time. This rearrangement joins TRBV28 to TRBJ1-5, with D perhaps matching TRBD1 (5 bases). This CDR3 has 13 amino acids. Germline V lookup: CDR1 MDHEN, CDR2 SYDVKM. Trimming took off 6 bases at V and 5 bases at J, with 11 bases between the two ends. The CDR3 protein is CASSWGTDQPQHF. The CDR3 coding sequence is TGTGCCAGCAGCTGGGGCACAGATCAGCCCCAGCATTTT.

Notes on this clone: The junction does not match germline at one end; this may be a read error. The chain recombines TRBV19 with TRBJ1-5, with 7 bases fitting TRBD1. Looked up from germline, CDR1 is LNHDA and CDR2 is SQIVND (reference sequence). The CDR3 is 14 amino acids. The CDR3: CASSVTGFNQPQNF. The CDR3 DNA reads TGTGCCAGTAGTGTGACAGGGTTCAATCAGCCCCAGAATTTT. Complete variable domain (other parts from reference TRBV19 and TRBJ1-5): DGGITQSPKYLFRKEGQNVTLSCEQNLNHDAMYWYRQDPGQGLRLIYYSQIVNDFQKGDIAEGYSVSREKKESFPLTVTSAQKNPTAFYLCASSVTGFNQPQNFGDGTRLSIL.

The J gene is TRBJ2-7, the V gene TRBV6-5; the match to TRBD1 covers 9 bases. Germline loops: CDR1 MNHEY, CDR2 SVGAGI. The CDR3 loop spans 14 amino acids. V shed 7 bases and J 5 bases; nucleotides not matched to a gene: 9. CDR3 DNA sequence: TGTGCCAGCAAGGGACAGGGATCCGTCCACGAGCAGTACTTC. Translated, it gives CASKGQGSVHEQYF.

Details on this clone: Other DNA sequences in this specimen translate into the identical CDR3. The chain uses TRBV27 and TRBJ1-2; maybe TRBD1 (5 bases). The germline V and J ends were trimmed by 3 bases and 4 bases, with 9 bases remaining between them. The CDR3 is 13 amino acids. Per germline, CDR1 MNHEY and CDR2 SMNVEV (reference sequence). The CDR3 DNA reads TGTGCCAGCAGTTTTCGCGGGGGCTATGGCTACACCTTC. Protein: CASSFRGGYGYTF.

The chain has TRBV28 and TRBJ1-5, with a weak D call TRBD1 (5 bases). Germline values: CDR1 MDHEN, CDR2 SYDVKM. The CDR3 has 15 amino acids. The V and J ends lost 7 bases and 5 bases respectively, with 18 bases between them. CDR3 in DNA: TGTGCCAGCACAAACGGGGGGGGGACCCATCAGCCCCAGCATTTT. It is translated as CASTNGGGTHQPQHF.

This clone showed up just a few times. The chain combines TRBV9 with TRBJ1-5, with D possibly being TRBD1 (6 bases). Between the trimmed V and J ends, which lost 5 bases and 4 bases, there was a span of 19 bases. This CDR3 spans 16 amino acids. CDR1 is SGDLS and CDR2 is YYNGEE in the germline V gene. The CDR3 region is CASSGLSGHLNQPQHF. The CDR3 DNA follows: TGTGCCAGCAGTGGCTTATCGGGACACCTTAATCAGCCCCAGCATTTT.

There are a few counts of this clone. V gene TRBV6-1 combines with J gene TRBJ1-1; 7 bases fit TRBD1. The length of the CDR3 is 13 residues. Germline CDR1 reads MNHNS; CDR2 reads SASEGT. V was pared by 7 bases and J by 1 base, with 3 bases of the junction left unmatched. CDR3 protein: CASTWTGNTEAFF. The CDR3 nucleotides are TGTGCCAGCACCTGGACAGGGAACACTGAAGCTTTCTTT.

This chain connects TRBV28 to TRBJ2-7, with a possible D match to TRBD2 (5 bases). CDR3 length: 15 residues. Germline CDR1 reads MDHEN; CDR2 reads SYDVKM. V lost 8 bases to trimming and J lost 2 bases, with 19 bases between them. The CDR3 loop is CASLPIVTGTYEQYF. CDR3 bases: TGTGCCAGCTTACCAATAGTTACGGGGACCTACGAGCAGTACTTC.

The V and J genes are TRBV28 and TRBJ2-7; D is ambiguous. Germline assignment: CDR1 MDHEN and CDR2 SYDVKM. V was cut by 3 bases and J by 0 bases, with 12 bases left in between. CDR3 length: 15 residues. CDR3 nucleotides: TGTGCCAGCAGTTTTGGCTGGAGAAGCTCCTACGAGCAGTACTTC. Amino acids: CASSFGWRSSYEQYF. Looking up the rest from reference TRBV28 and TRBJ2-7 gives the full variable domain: DVKVTQSSRYLVKRTGEKVFLECVQDMDHENMFWYRQDPGLGLRLIYFSYDVKMKEKGDIPEGYSVSREKKERFSLILESASTNQTSMYLCASSFGWRSSYEQYFGPGTRLTVT.

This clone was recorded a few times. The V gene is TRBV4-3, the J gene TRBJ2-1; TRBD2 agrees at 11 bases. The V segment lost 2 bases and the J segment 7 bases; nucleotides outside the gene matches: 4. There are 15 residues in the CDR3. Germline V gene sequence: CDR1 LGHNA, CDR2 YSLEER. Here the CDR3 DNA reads TGCGCCAGCAGCCAAACTAGCGGGAGTCAGAATGAGCAGTTCTTC. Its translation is CASSQTSGSQNEQFF.

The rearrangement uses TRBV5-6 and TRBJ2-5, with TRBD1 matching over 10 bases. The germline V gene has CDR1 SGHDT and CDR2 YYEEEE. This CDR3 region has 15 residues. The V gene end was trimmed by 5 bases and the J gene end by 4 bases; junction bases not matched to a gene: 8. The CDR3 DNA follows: TGTGCCAGCAGTACCGGGACAGGGGTTGTAGAGACCCAGTACTTC. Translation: CASSTGTGVVETQYF.

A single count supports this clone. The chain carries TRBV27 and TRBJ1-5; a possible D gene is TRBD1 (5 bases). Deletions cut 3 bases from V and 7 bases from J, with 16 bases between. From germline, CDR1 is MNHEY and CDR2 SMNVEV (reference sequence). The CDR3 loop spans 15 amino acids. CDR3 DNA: TGTGCCAGCAGTTTCGCAGACAGCTCCGGGCAGCCCCAGCATTTT. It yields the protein CASSFADSSGQPQHF.

In DNA form, the CDR3 reads TGCGCCAGCAGCTTACAGGGACGGAATGAAAAACTGTTTTTT. It yields the protein CASSLQGRNEKLFF. The rearrangement joins TRBV5-1 to TRBJ1-4, with a tentative D call TRBD1 (6 bases). The length of the CDR3 is 14 residues. Germline V CDR1 and CDR2: SGHRS, YFSETQ. V lost 2 bases and J lost 5, with 10 bases in between.

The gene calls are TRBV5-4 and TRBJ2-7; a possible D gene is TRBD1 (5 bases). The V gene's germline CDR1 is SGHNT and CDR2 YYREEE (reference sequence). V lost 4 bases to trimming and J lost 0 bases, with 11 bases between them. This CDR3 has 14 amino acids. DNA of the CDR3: TGTGCCAGCAGCGGGCGACAGAGCTCCTACGAGCAGTACTTC. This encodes CASSGRQSSYEQYF.

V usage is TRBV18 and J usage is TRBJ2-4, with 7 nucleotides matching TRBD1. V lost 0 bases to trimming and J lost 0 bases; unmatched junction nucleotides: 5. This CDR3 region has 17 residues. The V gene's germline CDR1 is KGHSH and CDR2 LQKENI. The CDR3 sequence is CASSPPGQGVAKNIQYF. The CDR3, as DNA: TGTGCCAGCTCACCACCAGGGCAGGGGGTAGCCAAAAACATTCAGTACTTC.

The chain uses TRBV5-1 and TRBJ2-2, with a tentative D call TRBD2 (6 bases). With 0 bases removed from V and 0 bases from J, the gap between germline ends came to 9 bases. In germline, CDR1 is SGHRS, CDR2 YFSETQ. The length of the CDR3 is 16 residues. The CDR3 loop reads CASSLAGDPNTGELFF. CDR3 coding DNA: TGCGCCAGCAGCTTGGCGGGGGACCCGAACACCGGGGAGCTGTTTTTT.

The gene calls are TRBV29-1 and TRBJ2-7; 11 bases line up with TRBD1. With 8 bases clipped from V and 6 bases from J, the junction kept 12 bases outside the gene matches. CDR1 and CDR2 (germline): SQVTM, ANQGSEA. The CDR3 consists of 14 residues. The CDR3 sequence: CSTPGSGQGGEQYF. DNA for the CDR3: TGCAGCACACCAGGCTCGGGACAGGGGGGCGAGCAGTACTTC.

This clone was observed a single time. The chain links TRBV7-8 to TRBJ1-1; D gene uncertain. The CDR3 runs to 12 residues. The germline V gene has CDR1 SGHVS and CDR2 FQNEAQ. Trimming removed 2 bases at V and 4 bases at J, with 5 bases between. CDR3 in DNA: TGTGCCAGCAGCTTACAGTCCACTGAAGCTTTCTTT. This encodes CASSLQSTEAFF. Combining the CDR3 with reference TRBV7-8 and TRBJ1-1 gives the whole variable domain GAGVSQSPRYKVAKRGQDVALRCDPISGHVSLFWYQQALGQGPEFLTYFQNEAQLDKSGLPSDRFFAERPEGSVSTLKIQRTQQEDSAVYLCASSLQSTEAFFGQGTRLTVV.